The T cell receptor (beta chain) described here comes from a study of blood T cell repertoires in COVID-19. CDR3 length equals 11 residues. V gave up 7 bases and J gave up 11 bases; unmatched junction bases: 5. Germline assignment: CDR1 MNHEY and CDR2 SMNVEV (reference sequence). Cohort 3 donors counted as recovered after two negative PCRs, clearance, or resolved symptoms. The data were produced by immunoSEQ multiplex PCR, yet TCRdb's version contains in-frame clones alone and is incomplete. Of roughly 360,000 clones listed, 87% were seen once; the top ten hold 1.3%. The receptor was isolated from a man aged 25-45 years who had recovered from COVID-19. Sequenced input: PBMCs or T cells enriched from blood (not recorded which). The chain couples TRBV27 to TRBJ1-1; 9 bases agree with TRBD1. CDR3 loop: CASTDRGSAFF. Written as DNA, the CDR3 is TGTGCCAGCACGGACAGGGGTTCGGCTTTCTTT.